These 30 T cell receptor beta chains share one sample of origin, sequenced in a study of STAT5B mutations in CD4+ large granular lymphocyte leukemia. The table came from immunoSEQ multiplex PCR; TCRdb's copy has only in-frame clones and leaves some out. There are roughly 19,000 clones in the sample; just over 70% occur only once, and approximately 30% lies in the top ten. The sequenced sample was CD4+ T cells from blood buffy coats. The receptor set was obtained from a human donor in good health.

The CDR3 DNA is TGTGCCAGCAGTGACCCGGGACAGGGGGAGGCCGGGGAGCTGTTTTTT. Its protein product is CASSDPGQGEAGELFF. The chain carries TRBV6-4 and TRBJ2-2; 11 positions match TRBD1. Germline loops: CDR1 MRHNA, CDR2 SNTAGT. The CDR3 is 16 amino acids. V lost 2 bases and J lost 6; bases outside the gene matches: 5.

The chain uses TRBV27 and TRBJ2-5; 12 positions agree with TRBD1. V lost 6 bases and J lost 4; bases outside the gene matches: 6. This CDR3 has 15 residues. Looked up from germline, CDR1 is MNHEY and CDR2 is SMNVEV (reference sequence). CDR3 protein: CASRGQGAKGETQYF. CDR3 coding DNA: TGTGCCAGCAGGGGACAGGGGGCAAAAGGAGAGACCCAGTACTTC.

The chain joins TRBV14 to TRBJ2-1; D is ambiguous. CDR1 and CDR2 (germline): SGHDN, FVKESK. The CDR3 is 14 amino acids. The germline V and J ends were trimmed by 3 bases and 9 bases, with 15 bases remaining between them. The CDR3 nucleotides are TGTGCCAGCAGCCAGGCCCTGGGGTGGACTGAGCAGTTCTTC. Its protein product is CASSQALGWTEQFF.

The V gene is TRBV11-2, the J gene TRBJ1-2; TRBD1 aligns across 7 bases. Germline lookup yields CDR1 SGHAT and CDR2 FQNNGV. The CDR3 has 15 residues. V dropped 5 bases and J dropped 1; count of bases not matched to a gene: 7. The CDR3 DNA reads TGTGCCAGCAGCAAGGGACAGACCTATAACTATGGCTACACCTTC. Translation gives CASSKGQTYNYGYTF.

This clone was detected only once. The chain is built from TRBV7-2 and TRBJ2-3; D perhaps matches TRBD1 (5 bases). Germline V CDR1 and CDR2: SGHTA, FQGNSA. V was trimmed by 1 base and J by 10 bases, leaving 9 bases between them. The CDR3 loop spans 12 amino acids. CDR3 nucleotides: TGTGCCAGCAGCTTAGAGGGGCGATCGCAGTATTTT. It translates to CASSLEGRSQYF.

This clone has more than one count but fewer than ten. J is TRBJ1-2 and V is TRBV19; TRBD1 agrees at 8 bases. The CDR3 consists of 14 residues. Trimming cost V 5 bases and J 4 bases; bases outside gene matches: 6. Per the germline V gene, CDR1 is LNHDA and CDR2 is SQIVND (reference sequence). The CDR3 here is CASSLRQGTYGYTF. DNA of the CDR3: TGTGCCAGTAGTCTTCGACAGGGGACCTATGGCTACACCTTC.

This rearrangement joins TRBV4-3 to TRBJ2-1; 10 positions agree with TRBD1. V was clipped by 0 bases and J by 7 bases; unmatched bases: 15. The CDR3 contains 19 residues. Germline V gives CDR1 LGHNA, CDR2 YSLEER. In DNA, the CDR3 is TGCGCCAGCAGCCAAGAGAGTGGATGGTTGGGACAGGGGTCAAATGAGCAGTTCTTC. It specifies CASSQESGWLGQGSNEQFF.

This clone is a singleton in its sample. The chain joins TRBV29-1 to TRBJ2-2; 10 nucleotides match TRBD1. CDR3 length equals 14 residues. The trim removed 3 bases at V and 3 bases at J, leaving 1 base unmatched. Germline lookup yields CDR1 SQVTM and CDR2 ANQGSEA. For the CDR3, the DNA is TGCAGCGTTGAGGACAGGGGGTACACCGGGGAGCTGTTTTTT. It yields the protein CSVEDRGYTGELFF.

The V call is TRBV19, the J call TRBJ2-5, with 15 bases aligning to TRBD2. The CDR3 totals 18 residues. CDR1 is LNHDA, CDR2 SQIVND, per germline (reference sequence). With V trimmed by 5 bases and J by 0 bases, 7 bases remained unmatched. CDR3 sequence: CASSSGLAGGPDQETQYF. The CDR3 coding sequence is TGTGCCAGTAGTTCCGGACTAGCGGGAGGGCCGGACCAAGAGACCCAGTACTTC.

The rearrangement joins TRBV7-2 to TRBJ1-1; D not resolved. V was pared by 0 bases and J by 5 bases, with 16 bases between. Germline lookup yields CDR1 SGHTA and CDR2 FQGNSA. The CDR3 spans 16 residues. The CDR3 DNA reads TGTGCCAGCAGCTTAGCGGCTGTCGGTTTGGGTACTGAAGCTTTCTTT. Translation gives CASSLAAVGLGTEAFF.

This chain connects TRBV5-1 to TRBJ2-1; 9 bases match TRBD2. V lost 0 bases, J lost 4 bases, and 5 bases stayed unmatched. The germline CDR1 and CDR2 sequences are SGHRS and YFSETQ. The CDR3 is made up of 16 amino acids. CDR3 nucleotide sequence: TGCGCCAGCAGCTTGGCCAAACTAGCGGGTTACAATGAGCAGTTCTTC. Residues: CASSLAKLAGYNEQFF.

Judged by abundance, this clone is medium-sized. This rearrangement joins TRBV18 to TRBJ2-7, with D possibly being TRBD2 (5 bases). The CDR3 is made up of 16 amino acids. The V end was cut by 3 bases, the J end by 0 bases, with 15 bases between. The V gene's germline CDR1 is KGHSH and CDR2 LQKENI. In DNA form, the CDR3 reads TGTGCCAGCTCACCTACGGCGGGCCGGATCTCCTACGAGCAGTACTTC. Encoded protein: CASSPTAGRISYEQYF.

The chain carries TRBV7-9 and TRBJ2-1, with D unresolved. V dropped 1 base and J dropped 9 bases, with 16 bases sitting between them. The CDR3 has 15 residues. CDR1 is SEHNR and CDR2 is FQNEAQ in the germline V gene (reference sequence). DNA for the CDR3: TGTGCCAGCAGCTTAGAGTCAGTTACCATTGGTGAGCAGTTCTTC. Its protein product is CASSLESVTIGEQFF.

J is TRBJ1-1 and V is TRBV2; D remains ambiguous. The CDR3 consists of 14 residues. Trimming left V 2 bases short and J 1 base short, with 8 bases between. Germline V gene data show CDR1 as SNHLY and CDR2 as FYNNEI. In DNA form, the CDR3 reads TGTGCCAGCAGTGAACGCCCTCAGAACACTGAAGCTTTCTTT. It yields the protein CASSERPQNTEAFF.

The V call is TRBV2, the J call TRBJ2-5, with 9 positions matching TRBD1. This CDR3 spans 13 amino acids. J lost 3 bases, V lost 5 bases, and 1 base had no gene match. In germline, CDR1 is SNHLY, CDR2 FYNNEI. Here the CDR3 DNA reads TGTGCCAGCAGTCGGGACAGGGAAGAGACCCAGTACTTC. Translation gives CASSRDREETQYF.

This CDR3 is CASRSQGVQEKLFF. The CDR3 DNA follows: TGTGCCAGCAGGTCCCAGGGGGTACAAGAAAAACTGTTTTTT. This sequence joins TRBV2 and TRBJ1-4; 7 bases fit TRBD1. The V and J ends lost 6 bases and 8 bases, in that order; junction bases with no gene match: 9. This CDR3 spans 14 amino acids. The germline V gene has CDR1 SNHLY and CDR2 FYNNEI.

The table lists this clone with a few counts. The chain employs TRBV15 and TRBJ2-1; weak D call: TRBD2 (5 bases). The CDR3 extends over 14 amino acids. With 1 base removed from V and 6 bases from J, the gap between germline ends came to 10 bases. Germline V CDR1 and CDR2: LNHNV, YYDKDF (reference sequence). The CDR3 bases are TGTGCCACCAGCAGAGGTCTAGCAGGCAATGAGCAGTTCTTC. It translates to CATSRGLAGNEQFF.

The CDR3 loop reads CASSLGGNYGYTF. CDR3 coding DNA: TGTGCCAGCAGCTTAGGAGGGAACTATGGCTACACCTTC. The rearrangement links TRBV7-2 to TRBJ1-2, with D uncertain. The germline V gene encodes CDR1 SGHTA and CDR2 FQGNSA. The length of the CDR3 is 13 residues. Trimming left V 1 base short and J 2 bases short, with 5 bases between.

The chain uses TRBV5-5 and TRBJ1-1, with a tentative D call TRBD1 (5 bases). Trimming shortened V by 1 base and J by 3 bases, and 7 bases separated the two germline ends. The CDR3 sequence is 13 residues long. The V gene's germline CDR1 is SGHKS and CDR2 YYEKEE (reference sequence). DNA for the CDR3: TGTGCCAGCAGCTTGAGAGGGGACACTGAAGCTTTCTTT. This gives the protein CASSLRGDTEAFF.

The V and J genes are TRBV7-9 and TRBJ2-4; tentative D call: TRBD2 (6 bases). The CDR3 is 12 amino acids. Germline CDR1 reads SEHNR; CDR2 reads FQNEAQ (reference sequence). The V end lost 8 bases, the J end lost 7 bases, and 12 bases lay between the germline ends. The CDR3 region has the DNA TGTGCCAGCGGCGGGATCAGGAACATTCAGTACTTC. Protein: CASGGIRNIQYF.

V gene TRBV19 combines with J gene TRBJ1-2, with D uncertain. The CDR3 consists of 11 residues. Trimming cost V 1 base and J 7 bases, with 4 bases left between them. Germline CDR1 reads LNHDA; CDR2 reads SQIVND (reference sequence). The CDR3 nucleotides read TGTGCCAGTAGTATAGGCGGTGGCTACACCTTC. Translation: CASSIGGGYTF.

This chain links TRBV6-5 with TRBJ1-2, with 7 bases lining up with TRBD1. The junction had 9 bases not matched to a gene; V was cut back by 4 bases and J by 4 bases. This CDR3 region has 15 residues. The germline CDR1 and CDR2 sequences are MNHEY and SVGAGI. CDR3 loop: CASSSQTGTIYGYTF. The CDR3 nucleotides read TGTGCCAGCAGTTCGCAGACAGGGACCATCTATGGCTACACCTTC.

This chain uses TRBV18 with TRBJ2-2; D gene ambiguous. Trimming pared 5 bases from V and 7 bases from J, leaving 11 bases between. Germline CDR1 is KGHSH and CDR2 is LQKENI. The CDR3 contains 13 residues. This CDR3 is CASSSDLGGELFF. The CDR3 DNA reads TGTGCCAGCTCATCGGACCTCGGCGGGGAGCTGTTTTTT.

Only one count was recorded for this clone. CDR3 nucleotides: TGTGCCAGCAGTTACGTGGGACAGGGTCCTGAAGCTTTCTTT. Its translation is CASSYVGQGPEAFF. This rearrangement joins TRBV6-6 to TRBJ1-1; 9 bases line up with TRBD1. Germline V gene sequence: CDR1 MNHNY, CDR2 SVGAGI (reference sequence). V dropped 2 bases and J dropped 6; count of bases not matched to a gene: 4. CDR3 length: 14 amino acids.

The V call is TRBV9, the J call TRBJ2-3, with D perhaps matching TRBD2 (6 bases). Germline-derived CDR1 and CDR2 are SGDLS and YYNGEE. V dropped 2 bases and J dropped 6 bases, with 10 bases sitting between them. The CDR3 has 13 amino acids. As DNA, the CDR3 is TGTGCCAGCAGCGTCGGGAGCGCCGATACGCAGTATTTT. Residues: CASSVGSADTQYF.

There are a few counts of this clone. V and J are TRBV28 and TRBJ1-1; D gene ambiguous. Germline V gives CDR1 MDHEN, CDR2 SYDVKM. This CDR3 is built from 12 residues. Trimming left V 7 bases short and J 0 bases short, with 6 bases between. The CDR3 bases are TGTGCCAGCATACAGTTGAACACTGAAGCTTTCTTT. Protein sequence: CASIQLNTEAFF.

V usage is TRBV19 and J usage is TRBJ1-3; no reliable D call. Per the germline V gene, CDR1 is LNHDA and CDR2 is SQIVND (reference sequence). CDR3 length equals 15 residues. The V and J ends lost 5 bases and 8 bases respectively, with 19 bases between them. CDR3 protein: CASSPSPIRRDTIYF. In DNA, the CDR3 is TGTGCCAGTAGTCCAAGTCCCATCAGGCGGGACACCATATATTTT.

J is TRBJ2-5 and V is TRBV7-2, with D maybe TRBD2 (6 bases). The V gene lost 1 base and the J gene lost 5 bases, with 11 bases spanning the gap. The CDR3 is made up of 14 amino acids. Germline CDR1 is SGHTA and CDR2 is FQGNSA. This chain's CDR3 is CASSLVQGRETQYF. DNA of the CDR3: TGTGCCAGCAGCTTAGTTCAAGGGAGGGAGACCCAGTACTTC.

The CDR3 DNA sequence: TGCGCCAGCAGCGAATGGACTAGCGGGAGAACTAGGAATGAGCAGTTCTTC. Translated: CASSEWTSGRTRNEQFF. This sequence joins TRBV5-1 and TRBJ2-1, with TRBD2 matching over 13 bases. There are 17 residues in the CDR3. Germline CDR1 is SGHRS and CDR2 is YFSETQ. The trim removed 4 bases at V and 7 bases at J, leaving 11 bases unmatched.

The V and J genes are TRBV9 and TRBJ2-7; 8 bases fit TRBD2. Germline loops: CDR1 SGDLS, CDR2 YYNGEE. V dropped 3 bases and J dropped 2; count of bases not matched to a gene: 16. CDR3 length: 18 residues. CDR3 in DNA: TGTGCCAGCAGCGCCTCACCCGGGGGGGTTATCATACCCTACGAGCAGTACTTC. Residues: CASSASPGGVIIPYEQYF.